This note documents a single T cell receptor beta chain sequence. Its antigen is currently unknown. The sample belongs to a study of shared clonotypes between healthy human individuals. Overall study results and limits: Among the subsets, naive ones generally showed larger estimated richness than memory ones.

Libraries were prepared by immunoSEQ multiplex PCR; TCRdb keeps only in-frame clonotypes and omits some of them. Of about 2.4 million clones listed, roughly nine tenths were seen once; the top ten hold over 0.12%. CDR3 size: 13 residues. Germline-derived CDR1 and CDR2 are GTSNPN and SVGIG (reference sequence). The germline V and J ends were trimmed by 4 bases and 2 bases, with 10 bases remaining between them. What was sequenced was naive CD4+ T cells sorted from blood. The subset was: CD45RA+ positively selected. This chain links TRBV30 with TRBJ2-3, with D possibly being TRBD2 (5 bases). The receptor was derived from a man younger than 35 in good health. The CDR3 reads CAWNPGNTDTQYF. The CDR3 bases are TGTGCCTGGAACCCCGGGAACACAGATACGCAGTATTTT.